Listed below are T cell receptor beta chains from one sample, sequenced in a study of CD8+ T cells in alopecia areata. Clones were read by immunoSEQ multiplex PCR, and TCRdb kept only the in-frame ones, dropping some. The sample shows over 250,000 clones, 60% of them seen only once. Specimen: CD4+ T cells sorted from blood, collected around week 54, from a patient treated with tofacitinib. The receptor set was obtained from a human donor with alopecia areata. The CDR3 runs from the conserved cysteine through the conserved F or W. The order of the fields is J gene, D gene, clone size, V gene, CDR3 DNA, CDR3 protein. A D gene is named only where the DNA matches it firmly. Not every row has a clone size; where given, it reads once, few, many or a size class.

J: TRBJ1-6; D: NA; size: NA; V: TRBV11-2; DNA: TGTGCCAGCAGGCTAAACAGGACTAATTCACCCCTCCACTTT; CDR3: CASRLNRTNSPLHF
J: TRBJ2-1; D: NA; size: once; V: TRBV6-5; DNA: TGTGCCAGCAGTCATTTTCTAGCGAAAATCGATGAGCAGTTCTTC; CDR3: CASSHFLAKIDEQFF
J: TRBJ1-5; D: TRBD1; size: NA; V: TRBV10-3; DNA: TGTGCCATCAGCGATATCGGACAGGGTGATCAGCCCCAGCATTTT; CDR3: CAISDIGQGDQPQHF
J: TRBJ2-3; D: TRBD1; size: NA; V: TRBV7-9; DNA: TGTGCCAGCAGCTTAGTAACCGGGACAGGGAAAGATACGCAGTATTTT; CDR3: CASSLVTGTGKDTQYF
J: TRBJ1-1; D: NA; size: NA; V: TRBV19; DNA: TGTGCCAGTAGTATGGAACATCGGAACACTGAAGCTTTCTTT; CDR3: CASSMEHRNTEAFF
J: TRBJ1-4; D: NA; size: NA; V: TRBV7-2; DNA: TGTGCCAGCAGCTTAGCGTTCGGAACAACTAATGAAAAACTGTTTTTT; CDR3: CASSLAFGTTNEKLFF
J: TRBJ2-1; D: TRBD2; size: few; V: TRBV29-1; DNA: TGCAGCGCCGAGGGACTAGCGGGGGGGCGGTCCTACAATGAGCAGTTCTTC; CDR3: CSAEGLAGGRSYNEQFF
J: TRBJ1-2; D: NA; size: few; V: TRBV10-3; DNA: TGTGCCACCCACCCAACGGGAACTAACTATGGCTACACCTTC; CDR3: CATHPTGTNYGYTF
J: TRBJ2-1; D: NA; size: NA; V: TRBV5-1; DNA: TGCGCCAGCAGCTTGGAGTCGAGAAAGCAGTTCTTC; CDR3: CASSLESRKQFF
J: TRBJ2-1; D: NA; size: NA; V: TRBV30; DNA: TGTGCCTGGAGTAACGGGAATGAGCAGTTCTTC; CDR3: CAWSNGNEQFF
J: TRBJ1-1; D: NA; size: few; V: TRBV29-1; DNA: TGCAGCGGAACTAACACTGAAGCTTTCTTT; CDR3: CSGTNTEAFF
J: TRBJ2-7; D: TRBD1; size: few; V: TRBV7-9; DNA: TGTGCCAGCAGCCCCAGGGACAGTGCCTACGAGCAGTACTTC; CDR3: CASSPRDSAYEQYF
J: TRBJ1-1; D: NA; size: once; V: TRBV30; DNA: TGTGCCTGGAGTGTTAGGGGGAAAAGTGAAGCTTTCTTT; CDR3: CAWSVRGKSEAFF
J: TRBJ2-7; D: TRBD1; size: NA; V: TRBV29-1; DNA: TGCAGCGTCCGACAGGGGACCCACGAGCAGTACTTC; CDR3: CSVRQGTHEQYF
J: TRBJ2-3; D: NA; size: few; V: TRBV29-1; DNA: TGCAGCGTTGTTAGGGACAGCACAGATACGCAGTATTTT; CDR3: CSVVRDSTDTQYF
J: TRBJ2-2; D: TRBD1; size: few; V: TRBV30; DNA: TGTGCCTGGAGATCGGACAGGGTGAACACCGGGGAGCTGTTTTTT; CDR3: CAWRSDRVNTGELFF
J: TRBJ1-2; D: TRBD1; size: NA; V: TRBV29-1; DNA: TGCAGCGTTGGGGTCGGACAGGCTACCCATGGCTACACCTTC; CDR3: CSVGVGQATHGYTF
J: TRBJ2-5; D: NA; size: few; V: TRBV7-2; DNA: TGTGCCAGCAGCTTAGGACTCCCCTCCCAAGAGACCCAGTACTTC; CDR3: CASSLGLPSQETQYF
J: TRBJ2-5; D: NA; size: NA; V: TRBV30; DNA: TGTGCCTGGAGTGTACGGGGGGCCTTTGGAGAGACCCAGTACTTC; CDR3: CAWSVRGAFGETQYF
J: TRBJ2-7; D: NA; size: few; V: TRBV25-1; DNA: TGTGCCAGCAGCGGTGTACTGGGAACTATTTACGAGCAGTACTTC; CDR3: CASSGVLGTIYEQYF
J: TRBJ2-7; D: NA; size: NA; V: TRBV7-9; DNA: TGTGCCAGCAGCTCGGCGGGACAGTCATCCTACGAGCAGTACTTC; CDR3: CASSSAGQSSYEQYF
J: TRBJ1-2; D: TRBD1; size: NA; V: TRBV30; DNA: TGTGCCTTCACATCGGGACAGGGCGACAACTATGGCTACACCTTC; CDR3: CAFTSGQGDNYGYTF
J: TRBJ2-6; D: NA; size: NA; V: TRBV29-1; DNA: TGCAGCGTTGCTGTGGGGGCTGGGGCTGGGGCCAACGTCCTGACTTTC; CDR3: CSVAVGAGAGANVLTF
J: TRBJ1-4; D: NA; size: NA; V: TRBV18; DNA: TGTGCCAGCTCACCAAGGACGGGCGCTAATGAAAAACTGTTTTTT; CDR3: CASSPRTGANEKLFF
J: TRBJ2-3; D: NA; size: NA; V: TRBV5-1; DNA: TGCGCCAGCAGCTTGGCGGCGAGCACAGATACGCAGTATTTT; CDR3: CASSLAASTDTQYF
J: TRBJ2-7; D: NA; size: NA; V: TRBV5-5; DNA: TGTGCCAGCAGCTTGGAACAGCAATACGAGCAGTACTTC; CDR3: CASSLEQQYEQYF
J: TRBJ2-4; D: NA; size: NA; V: TRBV13; DNA: TGTGCCAGCAGACAGGCCCTAGCCAAAAACATTCAGTACTTC; CDR3: CASRQALAKNIQYF
J: TRBJ2-3; D: TRBD2; size: few; V: TRBV19; DNA: TGTGCCAGTAGTATTCTAGCGGCCTACACAGATACGCAGTATTTT; CDR3: CASSILAAYTDTQYF
J: TRBJ1-1; D: NA; size: NA; V: TRBV5-1; DNA: TGCGCCAGCAGCCGAGGATCGGTGAACACTGAAGCTTTCTTT; CDR3: CASSRGSVNTEAFF
J: TRBJ2-7; D: NA; size: NA; V: TRBV6-5; DNA: TGTGCCAGCAGTTACGCAGGCCAGCTCTACGAGCAGTACTTC; CDR3: CASSYAGQLYEQYF
J: TRBJ2-2; D: TRBD1; size: NA; V: TRBV2; DNA: TGTGCCACAGACAGGGCGAACACCGGGGAGCTGTTTTTT; CDR3: CATDRANTGELFF
J: TRBJ2-2; D: NA; size: NA; V: TRBV28; DNA: TGTGCCAGCAGTTTGTCCCCTTTAGGAGCCGGGACCGGGGAGCTGTTTTTT; CDR3: CASSLSPLGAGTGELFF
J: TRBJ2-3; D: NA; size: NA; V: TRBV30; DNA: TGTGCCTGGAGGGAGAGGGGAGATACGCAGTATTTT; CDR3: CAWRERGDTQYF
J: TRBJ2-2; D: TRBD1; size: few; V: TRBV10-3; DNA: TGTGCCACCAGACAGGGATCCACCGGGGAGCTGTTTTTT; CDR3: CATRQGSTGELFF
J: TRBJ2-1; D: NA; size: NA; V: TRBV10-3; DNA: TGTGCCATCAGCCGAACAGGGTTTGTAATGAATGAGCAGTTCTTC; CDR3: CAISRTGFVMNEQFF
J: TRBJ1-1; D: NA; size: NA; V: TRBV4-1; DNA: TGCGCCAGCAGCCCCAGGGAGAACACTGAAGCTTTCTTT; CDR3: CASSPRENTEAFF
J: TRBJ2-7; D: NA; size: NA; V: TRBV15; DNA: TGTGCCACCAGCAGAGATGTGAACTACGAGCAGTACTTC; CDR3: CATSRDVNYEQYF
J: TRBJ2-2; D: NA; size: NA; V: TRBV4-1; DNA: TGCGCCAGCAGCCAACAGACTAGTTCCGGGGAGCTGTTTTTT; CDR3: CASSQQTSSGELFF
J: TRBJ1-2; D: NA; size: once; V: TRBV5-1; DNA: TGCGCCAGCAGCTTCGAAGGGGAGAGCTACACCTTC; CDR3: CASSFEGESYTF
J: TRBJ2-7; D: NA; size: NA; V: TRBV10-3; DNA: TGTGCCATCAGCCGGGACGGCTCCTACGAGCAGTACTTC; CDR3: CAISRDGSYEQYF
J: TRBJ2-1; D: TRBD2; size: NA; V: TRBV25-1; DNA: TGTGCCAGCAGTGACTGGGGACTAGCGGGGAACAATGAGCAGTTCTTC; CDR3: CASSDWGLAGNNEQFF
J: TRBJ2-2; D: NA; size: few; V: TRBV29-1; DNA: TGCAGCGTTGGGAGGAACACCGGGGAGCTGTTTTTT; CDR3: CSVGRNTGELFF
J: TRBJ2-5; D: NA; size: NA; V: TRBV7-9; DNA: TGTGCCAGCAGCAGGACAGTCCAAGAGACCCAGTACTTC; CDR3: CASSRTVQETQYF
J: TRBJ2-6; D: NA; size: NA; V: TRBV5-6; DNA: TGTGCCAGCAGCTACGGATCCGGCTCTGGGGCCAACGTCCTGACTTTC; CDR3: CASSYGSGSGANVLTF
J: TRBJ2-7; D: NA; size: NA; V: TRBV4-1; DNA: TGCGCCAGCAGCCAAGTAGGCCGAGCCTACGAGCAGTACTTC; CDR3: CASSQVGRAYEQYF
J: TRBJ1-2; D: NA; size: NA; V: TRBV5-6; DNA: TGTGCCAGCAGCCCAGACACCGGTGGCTACACCTTC; CDR3: CASSPDTGGYTF
J: TRBJ1-2; D: NA; size: NA; V: TRBV29-1; DNA: TGCAGCGTTAGTGGGTCTGGGCTCTATGGCTACACCTTC; CDR3: CSVSGSGLYGYTF
J: TRBJ2-1; D: NA; size: NA; V: TRBV7-8; DNA: TGTGCCAGCAGCTTAAGTATGGGATCCTCTCCGGAGCAGTTCTTC; CDR3: CASSLSMGSSPEQFF
J: TRBJ2-5; D: NA; size: NA; V: TRBV29-1; DNA: TGCAGCGCTGGGGACGGCCAAGAGACCCAGTACTTC; CDR3: CSAGDGQETQYF